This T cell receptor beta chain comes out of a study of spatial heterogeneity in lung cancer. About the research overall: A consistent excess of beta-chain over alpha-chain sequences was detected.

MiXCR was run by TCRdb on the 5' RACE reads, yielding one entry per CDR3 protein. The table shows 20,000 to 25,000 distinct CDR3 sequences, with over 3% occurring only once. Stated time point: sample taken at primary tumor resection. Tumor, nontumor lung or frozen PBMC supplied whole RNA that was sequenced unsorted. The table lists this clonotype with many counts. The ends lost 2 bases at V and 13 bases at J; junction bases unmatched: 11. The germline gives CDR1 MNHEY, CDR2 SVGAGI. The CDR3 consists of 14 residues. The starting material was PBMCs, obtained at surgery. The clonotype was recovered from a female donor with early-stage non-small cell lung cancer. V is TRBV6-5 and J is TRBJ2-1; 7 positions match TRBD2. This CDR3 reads CASSYERDGTTQFF. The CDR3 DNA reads TGTGCCAGCAGTTACGAGAGGGACGGGACTACTCAGTTCTTC.